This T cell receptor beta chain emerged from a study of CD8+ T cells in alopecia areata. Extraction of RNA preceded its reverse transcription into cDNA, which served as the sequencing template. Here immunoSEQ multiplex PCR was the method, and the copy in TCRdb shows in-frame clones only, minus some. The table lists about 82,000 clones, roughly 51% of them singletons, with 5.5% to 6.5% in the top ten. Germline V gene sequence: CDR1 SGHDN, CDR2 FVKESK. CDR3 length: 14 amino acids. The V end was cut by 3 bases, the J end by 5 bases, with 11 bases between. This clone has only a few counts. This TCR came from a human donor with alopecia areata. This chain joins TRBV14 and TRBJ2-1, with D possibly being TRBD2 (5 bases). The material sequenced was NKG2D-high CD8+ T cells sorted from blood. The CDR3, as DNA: TGTGCCAGCAGCCAGGACTGGGTTAACAATGAGCAGTTCTTC. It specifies CASSQDWVNNEQFF.